A selection of T cell receptor beta chains follows, all from one sample in a study of human T cells and chemical hapten exposure. TCRdb reanalysed the RACE reads using MiXCR and keeps one entry per CDR3 protein. The sample holds 90,000 to 110,000 distinct CDR3 sequences; approximately 8.8% are singletons and the top ten take about 3.4%. Here the sequenced sample was whole blood, taken in connection with sensitization to the hapten diphenylcyclopropenone (DPC). These receptors all stem from a woman aged 40 to 55 with alopecia areata. Some clones in this sample may be carry-over from other donors' samples. CDR3s include the opening cysteine and the closing phenylalanine or tryptophan. The D gene is left open where the match is weak. Some rows have no size entry. The others give once, few or many, or a class for an expanded clone.

D gene	V gene	clone size	J gene	CDR3 DNA	CDR3 protein
-	TRBV29-1	-	TRBJ1-5	TGCAGCGTTGCGCCCGGGGATAGACATCAGCCCCAGCATTTT	CSVAPGDRHQPQHF
TRBD2	TRBV5-5	many	TRBJ2-5	TGTGCCAGCAGCCTGACTAGCGGGGGGCAAGAGACCCAGTACTTC	CASSLTSGGQETQYF
-	TRBV29-1	many	TRBJ1-1	TGCAGCGTTCATCAGGGACCTGAAGCTTTCTTT	CSVHQGPEAFF
TRBD2	TRBV9	few	TRBJ2-2	TGTGCCAGCAGCGGATTGGGACTAGCGGGGGGCGACACCGGGGAGCTGTTTTTT	CASSGLGLAGGDTGELFF
-	TRBV5-4	few	TRBJ2-3	TGTGCCAGCAGCACCCGGGGGTTCGGCACAGATACGCAGTATTTT	CASSTRGFGTDTQYF
-	TRBV7-8	-	TRBJ2-7	TGTGCCAGCAGCTTAGGTTCCGGGACAAGGTTCTCCTACGAGCAGTACTTC	CASSLGSGTRFSYEQYF
-	TRBV7-2	-	TRBJ2-5	TGTGCCAGCAGATACCAAGCGACCCAGTACTTC	CASRYQATQYF
-	TRBV5-6	-	TRBJ1-1	TGTGCCAGCAGAGGGACAAGAGTCGCTGAAGCTTTCTTT	CASRGTRVAEAFF
-	TRBV6-1	-	TRBJ2-1	TGTGCCAGCAGCCGGACCTTCCTATACGATGAGCAGTTCTTC	CASSRTFLYDEQFF
-	TRBV7-7	few	TRBJ2-5	TGTGCCAGCAGCCCTTCTTCAACCGGGGAGACCCAGTACTTC	CASSPSSTGETQYF
-	TRBV18	many	TRBJ2-3	TGTGCCAGCTCACCTAATCAGGACTTTACAGATACGCAGTATTTT	CASSPNQDFTDTQYF
-	TRBV2	many	TRBJ2-5	TGTGCCAGCGGTCTATACGAAGAGACCCAGTACTTC	CASGLYEETQYF
TRBD2	TRBV28	few	TRBJ2-5	TGTGCCAGCAGTTTATGGACTAGCGGGGGAACAGAGACCCAGTACTTC	CASSLWTSGGTETQYF
TRBD1	TRBV5-8	few	TRBJ1-2	TGTGCCAGCAGCGCCCGGACAGGGGACTATGGCTACACCTTC	CASSARTGDYGYTF
TRBD1	TRBV27	-	TRBJ2-1	TGTGCCAGCAGTTCGCCCTACGGACAGGGCCACAATGAGCAGTTCTTC	CASSSPYGQGHNEQFF
-	TRBV4-1	many	TRBJ1-5	TGCGCCAGCAGCCAAGATGACCCTAGCAATCAGCCCCAGCATTTT	CASSQDDPSNQPQHF
-	TRBV12-3/TRBV12-4	many	TRBJ1-1	TGTGCCAGCAGTTTACTTCGGGACGGAAACACTGAAGCTTTCTTT	CASSLLRDGNTEAFF
-	TRBV7-9	many	TRBJ2-6	TGTGCCAGCAGCTTAGAGGGGCAGCCCCGCTTATCTGGGGCCAACGTCCTGACTTTC	CASSLEGQPRLSGANVLTF
TRBD1	TRBV30	many	TRBJ1-4	TGTGCCTGGAGGTATGACAGGGATAGTGAAAAACTGTTTTTT	CAWRYDRDSEKLFF
TRBD2	TRBV7-6	once	TRBJ2-5	TGTGCCAGCAGCTTTGAACTAGCGGGGGGGTATAGTGAGACCCAGTACTTC	CASSFELAGGYSETQYF